The next 13 T cell receptor beta chains were all read from a single sample in a study of cytomegalovirus exposure and HLA in healthy donors. 13 Jbeta primers and 60 Vbeta primers were used for the PCR. Repertoires were generated with immunoSEQ multiplex PCR, while TCRdb's copy carries only in-frame clones and drops some. The sample includes 150,000 or so clones, approximately 80% of them seen just once. The specimen sequenced was PBMCs. These receptors originate from a man in his thirties or forties in good health and CMV-seropositive.

Of note for this clone: The junction and the germline gene differ at one end; a read error may be behind it. The chain combines TRBV7-9 with TRBJ1-1; weak D call: TRBD1 (6 bases). This CDR3 has 13 amino acids. Germline CDR1 is SEHNR and CDR2 is FQNEAQ (reference sequence). As DNA, the CDR3 is TGTTCCAGCAGCCCCCCGAGACAGGTTGAAGCTTTCTTT. This codes for CSSSPPRQVEAFF.

The chain employs TRBV10-3 and TRBJ1-5, with 7 positions matching TRBD1. The CDR3 loop spans 15 amino acids. Per the germline V gene, CDR1 is ENHRY and CDR2 is SYGVKD. Trimming took 5 bases from V and 4 from J; bases not matched to a gene: 8. This CDR3 is CAISSDRPINQPQHF. The DNA for the CDR3 is TGTGCCATCAGTTCGGACAGGCCGATTAATCAGCCCCAGCATTTT.

This clone was seen a few times. The chain has TRBV6-6 and TRBJ1-2; perhaps TRBD1 as D (5 bases). The length of the CDR3 is 14 residues. Germline V gives CDR1 MNHNY, CDR2 SVGAGI (reference sequence). V lost 0 bases and J 6 bases, leaving 11 bases between the germline ends. CDR3 sequence: CASSYSGGLDGYTF. The CDR3 DNA is TGTGCCAGCAGTTACTCTGGGGGGTTGGATGGCTACACCTTC.

This clone was counted many times. The genes are TRBV5-4 and TRBJ2-4, with TRBD2 as a possible D gene (6 bases). Trimming took 0 bases from V and 4 from J, leaving 11 bases between them. The CDR3 sequence is 15 residues long. Germline V gene lookup returns CDR1 SGHNT and CDR2 YYREEE (reference sequence). CDR3 amino acids: CASSLAVSGKNIQYF. CDR3 sequence (DNA): TGTGCCAGCAGCTTGGCGGTTAGCGGTAAAAACATTCAGTACTTC.

The V call is TRBV18, the J call TRBJ2-3; a weak D match, TRBD1 (5 bases). CDR3 length equals 18 residues. V gave up 3 bases and J gave up 0 bases, with 19 bases separating them. Germline lookup yields CDR1 KGHSH and CDR2 LQKENI. As DNA, the CDR3 is TGTGCCAGCTCACCCACACCATATTACGACAGAAGCACAGATACGCAGTATTTT. This encodes CASSPTPYYDRSTDTQYF. The full variable domain, in which reference TRBV18 and TRBJ2-3 provide the parts outside the CDR3, is NAGVMQNPRHLVRRRGQEARLRCSPMKGHSHVYWYRQLPEEGLKFMVYLQKENIIDESGMPKERFSAEFPKEGPSILRIQQVVRGDSAAYFCASSPTPYYDRSTDTQYFGPGTRLTVL.

The chain has TRBV5-1 and TRBJ2-4; 7 nucleotides match TRBD2. Germline V gene data show CDR1 as SGHRS and CDR2 as YFSETQ. The CDR3 sequence is 16 residues long. Losses at the gene ends were 3 bases for V and 9 bases for J; bases not matched to a gene: 15. CDR3 region: CASSSDQWGSGGIQYF. CDR3 coding DNA: TGCGCCAGCAGCTCAGACCAATGGGGGTCGGGAGGCATTCAGTACTTC.

This clone was counted once. CDR3 bases: TGCGCCAGCAGCTTGGAGGACAGCAGAGACTCTGGGGCCAACGTCCTGACTTTC. Translated, it gives CASSLEDSRDSGANVLTF. The chain uses TRBV5-1 and TRBJ2-6; the D gene is possibly TRBD1 (6 bases). CDR3 length: 18 amino acids. Looked up from germline, CDR1 is SGHRS and CDR2 is YFSETQ. Trimming pared 0 bases from V and 0 bases from J, leaving 13 bases between.

The chain has TRBV4-1 and TRBJ2-5; TRBD2 matches at 9 bases. The CDR3 totals 14 residues. Looked up from germline, CDR1 is MGHRA and CDR2 is YSYEKL. After removal of 5 bases from V and 2 bases from J, the junction contained 3 bases not matched to a gene. The CDR3, as DNA: TGCGCCAGCAGCTCTAGCGGGGCGCAAGAGACCCAGTACTTC. It translates to CASSSSGAQETQYF.

This rearrangement joins TRBV6-5 to TRBJ2-7, with TRBD1 identical over 7 bases. J gave up 6 bases and V 4 bases, and 12 bases lay outside the gene matches. CDR1 and CDR2 from the germline V gene are MNHEY and SVGAGI. CDR3 length: 15 amino acids. This CDR3 is CASSSGTAGRSEQYF. The CDR3 coding sequence is TGTGCCAGCAGTTCCGGGACAGCTGGTAGGAGCGAGCAGTACTTC.

The chain joins TRBV13 to TRBJ1-4, with 10 bases identical to TRBD1. This CDR3 has 17 residues. From germline, CDR1 is PRHDT and CDR2 FYEKMQ (reference sequence). The trim removed 7 bases at V and 2 bases at J, leaving 10 bases unmatched. For the CDR3, the DNA is TGTGCCAGCACCCGGGACAGGGGCAAAGAGACTAATGAAAAACTGTTTTTT. Translating gives CASTRDRGKETNEKLFF.

The chain carries TRBV5-4 and TRBJ2-1; D possibly corresponds to TRBD2 (5 bases). The V and J ends lost 6 bases and 0 bases respectively, with 13 bases between them. Germline assignment: CDR1 SGHNT and CDR2 YYREEE (reference sequence). This CDR3 is built from 15 residues. CDR3 amino acids: CASTPTGSSYNEQFF. DNA for the CDR3: TGTGCCAGCACCCCGACGGGGAGCTCCTACAATGAGCAGTTCTTC.

V usage is TRBV18 and J usage is TRBJ2-2; 7 bases are shared with TRBD1. The germline gives CDR1 KGHSH, CDR2 LQKENI. Losses at the gene ends were 1 base for V and 0 bases for J; bases not matched to a gene: 2. The CDR3 is made up of 16 amino acids. The CDR3 loop is CASSPRDSANTGELFF. The CDR3 region has the DNA TGTGCCAGCTCACCACGGGACAGCGCGAACACCGGGGAGCTGTTTTTT.

On this clone: The same CDR3 is also encoded by other DNA sequences in this sample. The rearrangement joins TRBV7-9 to TRBJ1-1; the D gene is possibly TRBD1 (6 bases). Germline-derived CDR1 and CDR2 are SEHNR and FQNEAQ (reference sequence). CDR3 length equals 15 residues. Deletions cut 5 bases from V and 0 bases from J, with 13 bases between. CDR3 protein: CASSLGGGMNTEAFF. DNA of the CDR3: TGTGCCAGCAGCCTAGGGGGGGGCATGAACACTGAAGCTTTCTTT.